This entry lists 27 T cell receptor beta chains sequenced from one sample in a study of vaccination effects on CD4 cells after COVID-19. Scientists isolated CD4+ T cells after a roughly nine-day culture period ended. Either the BNT162b2 or mRNA-1273 vaccine was given to participants in two doses. Antigens for these TCRs are unknown. Method: immunoSEQ multiplex PCR; TCRdb's copy keeps in-frame clones and lacks some. The data hold more than 60,000 clones, with around 74% observed a single time. Sequencing used CD4+ T cells from PBMCs cultured without peptide, obtained after COVID-19 vaccination. Receptor source: a human donor who received a COVID-19 vaccine.

The chain recombines TRBV7-2 with TRBJ2-5; D gene unclear. V lost 0 bases and J 4 bases, leaving 6 bases between the germline ends. Germline V gene sequence: CDR1 SGHTA, CDR2 FQGNSA. The CDR3 extends over 13 amino acids. The CDR3 spells CASSLATGETQYF. CDR3 sequence (DNA): TGTGCCAGCAGCTTAGCGACCGGAGAGACCCAGTACTTC.

J is TRBJ1-1 and V is TRBV15; TRBD1 is a possible D gene (5 bases). Deletions cut 5 bases from V and 0 bases from J, with 13 bases between. CDR1 and CDR2 from the germline V gene are LNHNV and YYDKDF (reference sequence). This CDR3 has 15 residues. DNA for the CDR3: TGTGCCACCAGCGGGGGGAAGGGGATGAACACTGAAGCTTTCTTT. This gives the protein CATSGGKGMNTEAFF. The whole variable domain, filled in from reference TRBV15 and TRBJ1-1, reads DAMVIQNPRYQVTQFGKPVTLSCSQTLNHNVMYWYQQKSSQAPKLLFHYYDKDFNNEADTPDNFQSRRPNTSFCFLDIRSPGLGDTAMYLCATSGGKGMNTEAFFGQGTRLTVV.

This clone was counted a single time. This CDR3 is CASSQEKGPYYGYTF. DNA for the CDR3: TGTGCCAGCAGCCAAGAGAAGGGGCCCTACTATGGCTACACCTTC. The chain recombines TRBV14 with TRBJ1-2; possible D gene TRBD1, 5 bases. V was pared by 0 bases and J by 3 bases, with 11 bases between. This CDR3 region has 15 residues. Germline V gene data show CDR1 as SGHDN and CDR2 as FVKESK. The variable domain in full, completed from reference TRBV14 and TRBJ1-2, reads EAGVTQFPSHSVIEKGQTVTLRCDPISGHDNLYWYRRVMGKEIKFLLHFVKESKQDESGMPNNRFLAERTGGTYSTLKVQPAELEDSGVYFCASSQEKGPYYGYTFGSGTRLTVV.

This chain connects TRBV2 to TRBJ2-7; no firm D call. In germline, CDR1 is SNHLY, CDR2 FYNNEI. V was pared by 2 bases and J by 9 bases, with 14 bases between. The CDR3 is 13 residues long. The CDR3 DNA sequence: TGTGCCAGCAGTGAACCGCTGGCCCCGCGGCAGTACGTC. Translation gives CASSEPLAPRQYV.

V usage is TRBV7-2 and J usage is TRBJ1-1, with D perhaps TRBD1 (5 bases). This CDR3 is built from 16 residues. Germline CDR1 reads SGHTA; CDR2 reads FQGNSA. The V and J ends lost 7 bases and 10 bases respectively, with 28 bases between them. This chain's CDR3 is CASTFISTYRNRRAFF. CDR3 DNA sequence: TGTGCCAGCACCTTCATTTCGACTTACAGGAACCGTCGAGCTTTCTTT.

This chain joins TRBV20-1 and TRBJ1-1; D is undetermined. V was cut by 3 bases and J by 0 bases, with 5 bases left in between. The CDR3 is made up of 12 amino acids. Germline V CDR1 and CDR2: DFQATT, SNEGSKA (reference sequence). CDR3: CSASGVNTEAFF. The CDR3 region has the DNA TGCAGTGCTAGTGGGGTGAACACTGAAGCTTTCTTT.

This CDR3 is CASSYGGGYNEKLFF. The CDR3 nucleotides are TGCGCCAGCAGCTATGGCGGGGGGTATAATGAAAAACTGTTTTTT. The chain couples TRBV5-1 to TRBJ1-4; D might be TRBD1 (5 bases). The CDR3 sequence is 15 residues long. Trimming removed 3 bases from V and 4 bases from J, with 13 bases in between. CDR1 and CDR2 from the germline V gene are SGHRS and YFSETQ.

The rearrangement joins TRBV6-5 to TRBJ1-5, with D perhaps TRBD1 (5 bases). Germline V gene lookup returns CDR1 MNHEY and CDR2 SVGAGI. Trimming removed 7 bases at V and 5 bases at J, with 15 bases between. The CDR3 runs to 14 residues. The CDR3 nucleotides are TGTGCCAGCATGGGCTTTCGAGGGGATCAGCCCCAGCATTTT. The encoded protein is CASMGFRGDQPQHF.

This clone was counted a few times. V and J are TRBV6-2 or TRBV6-3 and TRBJ1-1; TRBD1 might be the D (5 bases). The CDR3 runs to 12 residues. V shed 5 bases and J shed 3 bases, with 7 bases lying between them. CDR1 MNHEY and CDR2 SVGEGT come from the germline V gene. CDR3 sequence: CASSRDDTEAFF. The DNA of the CDR3 is TGTGCCAGCAGTCGGGACGACACTGAAGCTTTCTTT.

V usage is TRBV3-1 (or the pseudogene TRBV3-2) and J usage is TRBJ1-1; TRBD1 matches 8 bases. With V trimmed by 3 bases and J by 5 bases, 5 bases remained unmatched. Germline CDR1 LGHDT, CDR2 YNNKEL (reference sequence). The CDR3 has 14 residues. The CDR3 protein is CASSHTGGGTEAFF. The CDR3, as DNA: TGTGCCAGCAGCCATACAGGGGGTGGTACTGAAGCTTTCTTT.

This clone was counted only a few times. The gene calls are TRBV6-6 and TRBJ2-7; perhaps TRBD1 as D (6 bases). The ends were cut back, 6 bases at V and 7 bases at J, with 16 bases in the middle. Per the germline V gene, CDR1 is MNHNY and CDR2 is SVGAGI (reference sequence). This CDR3 region has 13 residues. CDR3 loop: CASRWDTYEEQYV. The CDR3 coding sequence is TGTGCCAGCAGATGGGACACCTACGAGGAGCAGTACGTC.

The chain joins TRBV6-5 to TRBJ1-1; the D gene is possibly TRBD1 (5 bases). The CDR3 contains 16 residues. In germline, CDR1 is MNHEY, CDR2 SVGAGI. Trimming removed 2 bases from V and 8 bases from J, with 21 bases in between. CDR3 in DNA: TGTGCCAGCAGTTACGGATCGACAGCATCCCTAGGGGAAGCTTTCTTT. It specifies CASSYGSTASLGEAFF.

The chain links TRBV9 to TRBJ1-1; D gene ambiguous. Trimming removed 6 bases from V and 1 base from J, with 16 bases in between. CDR1 is SGDLS and CDR2 is YYNGEE in the germline V gene. The CDR3 runs 15 residues. CDR3 in DNA: TGTGCCAGCACCACTGGACCGTTTACGAACACTGAAGCTTTCTTT. This sequence encodes CASTTGPFTNTEAFF.

This sequence joins TRBV27 and TRBJ1-2; D uncertain. V gave up 3 bases and J gave up 4 bases, with 15 bases separating them. The CDR3 has 15 amino acids. The V gene's germline CDR1 is MNHEY and CDR2 SMNVEV (reference sequence). CDR3 region: CASSLSFGQTYGYTF. CDR3 DNA sequence: TGTGCCAGCAGTTTGTCATTCGGTCAAACCTATGGCTACACCTTC.

The gene calls are TRBV18 and TRBJ1-3; 7 nucleotides agree with TRBD1. Losses at the gene ends were 3 bases for V and 0 bases for J; bases not matched to a gene: 2. CDR3 length equals 15 residues. Germline loops: CDR1 KGHSH, CDR2 LQKENI. In nucleotides, the CDR3 is TGTGCCAGCTCACCCTGGGACAGCTCTGGAAACACCATATATTTT. The encoded protein is CASSPWDSSGNTIYF.

The gene calls are TRBV7-8 and TRBJ2-2, with D possibly being TRBD1 or TRBD2 (6 bases each). The CDR3 has 18 residues. Germline CDR1 is SGHVS and CDR2 is FQNEAQ. Between the trimmed V and J ends, which lost 5 bases and 5 bases, there was a span of 24 bases. CDR3 in DNA: TGTGCCAGCAGCCCGACCTTAGACCGGGGGCCCATTACCGGGGAGCTGTTTTTT. Residues: CASSPTLDRGPITGELFF.

This clone appeared once. The chain has TRBV29-1 and TRBJ1-4; no reliable D call. Trimming left V 7 bases short and J 7 bases short, with 16 bases between. The CDR3 covers 13 residues. Germline V gene lookup returns CDR1 SQVTM and CDR2 ANQGSEA. The CDR3 bases are TGCAGCGCCTATGGTCGGATAGGTGAAAAACTGTTTTTT. This sequence encodes CSAYGRIGEKLFF.

The V and J genes are TRBV5-1 and TRBJ2-1; the D is unclear. CDR3 length equals 15 residues. Trimming shortened V by 2 bases and J by 2 bases, and 11 bases separated the two germline ends. Per the germline V gene, CDR1 is SGHRS and CDR2 is YFSETQ. CDR3 protein: CASSFGDGTYNEQFF. DNA for the CDR3: TGCGCCAGCAGCTTCGGAGACGGAACCTACAATGAGCAGTTCTTC.

The V call is TRBV28, the J call TRBJ2-5; D tentatively reads TRBD1 or TRBD2 (6 bases each). V was shortened by 8 bases and J by 1 base, with 14 bases between the two germline ends. The CDR3 spans 14 residues. Germline V gene sequence: CDR1 MDHEN, CDR2 SYDVKM. The CDR3 loop reads CASRGRGAQETQYF. CDR3 in DNA: TGTGCCAGCCGTGGTAGGGGGGCCCAAGAGACCCAGTACTTC.

This sequence joins TRBV7-2 and TRBJ1-5, with D unclear. The V end was cut by 2 bases, the J end by 1 base, with 12 bases between. The CDR3 length is 16 residues. The germline gives CDR1 SGHTA, CDR2 FQGNSA. The CDR3 loop reads CASSLSGRVSNQPQHF. In DNA, the CDR3 is TGTGCCAGCAGCTTATCCGGGAGGGTGAGCAATCAGCCCCAGCATTTT.

This rearrangement joins TRBV24-1 to TRBJ2-1; 8 nucleotides agree with TRBD2. V lost 2 bases, J lost 4 bases, and 12 bases stayed unmatched. The CDR3 consists of 18 residues. CDR1 and CDR2 (germline): KGHDR, SFDVKD. In nucleotides, the CDR3 is TGTGCCACCAGTGATTCCACCCGGGGGGGGCTCGGGTACAATGAGCAGTTCTTC. It specifies CATSDSTRGGLGYNEQFF.

The chain couples TRBV6-4 to TRBJ2-6; the D is unclear. Trimming stripped 4 bases from V and 2 bases from J, with 6 bases between. Germline assignment: CDR1 MRHNA and CDR2 SNTAGT. This CDR3 has 14 residues. The CDR3 here is CASSVQTGANVLTF. The CDR3 coding sequence is TGTGCCAGCAGTGTCCAAACTGGGGCCAACGTCCTGACTTTC.

V gene TRBV4-1 combines with J gene TRBJ2-7; 11 bases match TRBD1. CDR3 length: 15 amino acids. CDR1 is MGHRA and CDR2 is YSYEKL in the germline V gene. The trim removed 3 bases at V and 3 bases at J, leaving 4 bases unmatched. CDR3 loop: CASSQRTGGFYEQYV. The CDR3, as DNA: TGCGCCAGCAGCCAGAGGACAGGGGGCTTCTACGAGCAGTACGTC.

The chain carries TRBV6-2 or TRBV6-3 and TRBJ2-7; D might be TRBD2 (6 bases). The germline gives CDR1 MNHEY, CDR2 SVGEGT. The CDR3 has 16 amino acids. The ends were cut back, 5 bases at V and 3 bases at J, with 20 bases in the middle. In DNA form, the CDR3 reads TGTGCCAGCAGTCCAATACCCGGGAGATTGGTCTACGAGCAGTACGTC. It is translated as CASSPIPGRLVYEQYV.

The chain links TRBV7-2 to TRBJ1-1; possibly TRBD1 for D (5 bases). This CDR3 spans 16 amino acids. V gave up 5 bases and J gave up 4 bases, with 20 bases separating them. Germline lookup yields CDR1 SGHTA and CDR2 FQGNSA. The CDR3 sequence is CASSHGGWGGSTEAFF. The CDR3 DNA sequence: TGTGCCAGCAGCCACGGGGGGTGGGGAGGAAGCACTGAAGCTTTCTTT.

The V and J genes are TRBV30 and TRBJ2-6; TRBD1 matches at 8 bases. Germline values: CDR1 GTSNPN, CDR2 SVGIG (reference sequence). The CDR3 is 19 amino acids. The ends lost 0 bases at V and 9 bases at J; junction bases unmatched: 19. In DNA form, the CDR3 reads TGTGCCTGGAGTGTGGTTTCGGCAGGGGGCCCCTCTGTAGGCAACGTCCTGACTTTC. This translates into CAWSVVSAGGPSVGNVLTF.

This clone was counted a few times. Here the CDR3 reads CASSLDLGINQPQHF. CDR3 sequence (DNA): TGTGCCAGCAGCTTGGACCTGGGAATAAATCAGCCCCAGCATTTT. This rearrangement joins TRBV5-8 to TRBJ1-5; D gene uncertain. This CDR3 spans 15 amino acids. Looked up from germline, CDR1 is SGHTS and CDR2 is YDEGEE. V was clipped by 0 bases and J by 4 bases, with 11 bases between them.